These T cell receptor beta chains were read from a single sample in a study of a mutant IDH1 vaccine in newly diagnosed glioma. The method was immunoSEQ multiplex PCR; TCRdb's version includes in-frame clones alone and lacks a portion of them. Of approximately 31,000 clones in the sample, about 80% were seen once. Which antigens these TCRs recognize remains unknown. The sequencing here drew on PBMCs, taken from a glioma patient whose treatment included an IDH1 peptide vaccine. The receptor source for this set is a man aged 30-40 years with glioma. The CDR3 runs from the conserved cysteine through the conserved F or W. A D gene is named only where the DNA matches it firmly.

>TRBJ2-5|NA|TRBV5-1
CASSLQQQETQYF
>TRBJ1-4|TRBD1|TRBV6-1
CASRARQGAGEKLFF
>TRBJ2-2|NA|TRBV5-1
CASVGLLDGELFF
>TRBJ2-2|NA|TRBV5-5
CASSLRPGTDNTGELFF
>TRBJ2-7|TRBD1|TRBV7-2
CASSLNRDSSYEQYF
>TRBJ1-1|NA|TRBV7-9
CASSLEAGMNTEAFF
>TRBJ2-4|NA|TRBV7-9
CASSQQRVKNIQYF
>TRBJ2-1|NA|TRBV6-1
CASSESFIGDLNEQFF
>TRBJ2-7|TRBD1|TRBV7-2
CASSLVRGHLDEQYF
>TRBJ2-7|NA|TRBV29-1
CSVGSGQHYEQYF
>TRBJ2-7|TRBD1|TRBV19
CASSIELGTGASYEQYF
>TRBJ1-1|NA|TRBV19
CASSIPGEGAFF
>TRBJ2-7|NA|TRBV2
CASSDAGSYEQYF
>TRBJ2-1|NA|TRBV29-1
CSVERTNTYNEQFF
>TRBJ1-4|TRBD1|TRBV5-4
CASRDRGGEKLFF
>TRBJ2-7|TRBD1|TRBV5-4
CASSRDRSSYEQYF
>TRBJ2-1|TRBD2|TRBV9
CASSVATKTSGRAGGEQFF
>TRBJ1-1|NA|TRBV27
CASSLQDLNTEAFF
>TRBJ1-1|NA|TRBV18
CASSQYTEAFF
>TRBJ1-2|NA|TRBV13
CASSLTDYGYTF
>TRBJ1-4|NA|TRBV7-9
CASSFNSGADEKLFF
>TRBJ2-1|NA|TRBV6-1
CASTPLGRVSNEQFF
>TRBJ2-5|NA|TRBV6-6
CASSALMAQYF
>TRBJ1-1|NA|TRBV6-6
CASSYSGPLNTEAFF
>TRBJ1-2|NA|TRBV29-1
CSVAVGTNYGYTF
>TRBJ2-7|NA|TRBV5-1
CASSRSMTGNGAYEQYF
>TRBJ2-3|NA|TRBV7-9
CASSPLDLSMADTQYF
>TRBJ2-2|NA|TRBV14
CASSQDLEGDNTGELFF
>TRBJ2-2|NA|TRBV5-1
CASSVDQTTGELFF
>TRBJ1-1|TRBD1|TRBV19
CASSTLVSSRNRQGVNTEAFF
>TRBJ2-7|TRBD1|TRBV10-3
CAISGDRSSYEQYF
>TRBJ1-2|NA|TRBV7-2
CASSISGHSTYGYTF
>TRBJ2-2|TRBD2|TRBV4-2
CASSQDTPSGASGELFF
>TRBJ1-1|NA|TRBV29-1
CSASTAGAAEAFF
>TRBJ2-2|NA|TRBV27
CASSLSPAGDGELFF
>TRBJ1-1|NA|TRBV6-5
CASSYRGENTEAFF
>TRBJ2-2|TRBD2|TRBV7-3
CASSLTKAGPGTGELFF
>TRBJ1-1|NA|TRBV6-6
CASSRRDGPMNTEAFF
>TRBJ2-1|TRBD1|TRBV6-5
CASNPRTGAYNEQFF
>TRBJ2-1|TRBD2|TRBV5-4
CASSSLAGGLGNNEQFF
>TRBJ1-1|TRBD1|TRBV11-3
CASSPGQGSTEAFF
>TRBJ1-5|NA|TRBV6-1
CASSEGQPYQPQHF
>TRBJ1-6|NA|TRBV27
CASSSGEGNSPLHF
>TRBJ1-2|TRBD1|TRBV5-4
CASSSFPGQGSDYGYTF
>TRBJ1-2|NA|TRBV4-1
CASSPFGGIRGYTF
>TRBJ2-3|NA|TRBV25-1
CASLEGSTDTQYF
>TRBJ2-5|NA|TRBV6-5
CASSTPETQYF
>TRBJ2-5|NA|TRBV19
CASSMRQAGQETQYF